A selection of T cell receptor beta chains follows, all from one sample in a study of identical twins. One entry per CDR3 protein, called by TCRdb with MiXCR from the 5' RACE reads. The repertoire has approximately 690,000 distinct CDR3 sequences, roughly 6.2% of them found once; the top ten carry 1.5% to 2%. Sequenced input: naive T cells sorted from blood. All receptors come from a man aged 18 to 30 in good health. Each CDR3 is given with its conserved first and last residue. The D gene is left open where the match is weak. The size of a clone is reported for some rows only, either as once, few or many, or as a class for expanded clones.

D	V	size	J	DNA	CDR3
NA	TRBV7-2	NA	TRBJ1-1	TGTGCCAGCAGCTTAGGATTAGCCACAGCCCTGAACACTGAAGCTTTCTTT	CASSLGLATALNTEAFF
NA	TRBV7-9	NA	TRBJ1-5	TGTGCCAGCAGCCCGAGATCGGGGGGGCCCAATCAGCCCCAGCATTTT	CASSPRSGGPNQPQHF
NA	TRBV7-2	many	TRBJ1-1	TGTGCCAGCAGCCTCACCAGGGTTCCCACTGAAGCTTTCTTT	CASSLTRVPTEAFF
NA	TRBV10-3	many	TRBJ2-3	TGTGCCATCATGGGCCGGGACACAGATACGCAGTATTTT	CAIMGRDTDTQYF
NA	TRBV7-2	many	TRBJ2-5	TGTGCCAGCAGCTTAGAAGTTCCCTTTAGAGAGACCCAGTACTTC	CASSLEVPFRETQYF
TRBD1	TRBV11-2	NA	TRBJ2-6	TGTGCCAGCAGCCAAATGGGACAGGGGGTGCCCGGGGCCAACGTCCTGACTTTC	CASSQMGQGVPGANVLTF
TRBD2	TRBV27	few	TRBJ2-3	TGTGCCAGCAGTTTATCCGCGGGACTAGCGGCTAGCACAGATACGCAGTATTTT	CASSLSAGLAASTDTQYF
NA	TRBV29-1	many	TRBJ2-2	TGCAGCGTTGCACCCCGGGTGAACACCGGGGAGCTGTTTTTT	CSVAPRVNTGELFF
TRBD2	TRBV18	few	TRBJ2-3	TGTGCCAGCTCACCGCCCAGGGGACGAACTAGCGGACGCACAGATACGCAGTATTTT	CASSPPRGRTSGRTDTQYF
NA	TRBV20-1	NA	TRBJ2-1	TGCAGAGGGACTTCCAATGAGCAGTTCTTC	CRGTSNEQFF
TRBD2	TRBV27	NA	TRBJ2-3	TGTGCCAGCAGTTCACGGGACTACCGTAGCACAGATACGCAGTATTTT	CASSSRDYRSTDTQYF
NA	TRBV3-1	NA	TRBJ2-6	TGTGCCAGCAGCCAAGATAGTGGGCGGCCGATTGTCCTGACTTTC	CASSQDSGRPIVLTF
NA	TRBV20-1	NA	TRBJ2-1	TGCAGTGCTAGTGGGCCCAAACAGGATGAGCAGTTCTTC	CSASGPKQDEQFF
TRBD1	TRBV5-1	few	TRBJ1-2	TGCGCCAGCAGTCGGGACAGGGGGCTATACGGCTACACCTTC	CASSRDRGLYGYTF
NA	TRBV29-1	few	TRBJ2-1	TGCAGCGTCACTCTACTGGGTTACAATGAGCAGTTCTTC	CSVTLLGYNEQFF
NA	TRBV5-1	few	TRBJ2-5	TGCGCCAGCAGCTTACGGACCCAACGAGAGACCCAGTACTTC	CASSLRTQRETQYF
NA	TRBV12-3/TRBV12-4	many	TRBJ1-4	TGTGCCAGCAGTCCACCGCCGGGGGAAAAACTGTTTTTT	CASSPPPGEKLFF
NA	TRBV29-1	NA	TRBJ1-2	TGCAGCGTCATCGTAACAGGGTTGGGGGTTGACTATGGCTACACCTTC	CSVIVTGLGVDYGYTF
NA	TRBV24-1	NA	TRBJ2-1	TGTGCCACCAGGGAGGCCCTTTACAATGAGCAGTTCTTC	CATREALYNEQFF
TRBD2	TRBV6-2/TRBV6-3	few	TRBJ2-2	TGTGCCAGCAGAATCGGACTAGCGGGAGTCCGGGGCACCGGGGAGCTGTTTTTT	CASRIGLAGVRGTGELFF
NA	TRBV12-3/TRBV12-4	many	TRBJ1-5	TGTGCCAGCAGTTTATCTCAGCCCCAGCATTTT	CASSLSQPQHF
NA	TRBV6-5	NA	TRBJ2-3	TGTGCCAGCAGTTACTCGTGGGCTTCAGGGATCTCAGATACGCAGTATTTT	CASSYSWASGISDTQYF
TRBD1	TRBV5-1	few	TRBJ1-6	TGCGCCAGCAGCGAGGAGACAGGGGAGAATTCACCCCTCCACTTT	CASSEETGENSPLHF
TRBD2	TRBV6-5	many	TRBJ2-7	TGTGCCAGCAGCTTGACTAGCGGGATCTACGAGCAGTACTTC	CASSLTSGIYEQYF
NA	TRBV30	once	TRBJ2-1	TGTGCCTGGACCCCCCCCGAGCGGGTCTTTGGGAATGAGCAGTTCTTC	CAWTPPERVFGNEQFF
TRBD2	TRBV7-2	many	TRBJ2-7	TGTGCCAGCGGGGCGGGAGGAGTGAACGAGCAGTACTTC	CASGAGGVNEQYF
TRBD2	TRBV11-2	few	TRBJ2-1	TGTGCCAGCAGCTTAGATAGGGTGTTAGCGGGAGGGCATGAGCAGTTCTTC	CASSLDRVLAGGHEQFF
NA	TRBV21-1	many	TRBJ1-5	TGTGCCAGCAGCAAAAGACACCCGGGGGAGACTCAGCCCCAGCATTTT	CASSKRHPGETQPQHF
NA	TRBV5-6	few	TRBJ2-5	TGTGCCAGCAGCTTGGGCTCAGATCAAGAGACCCAGTACTTC	CASSLGSDQETQYF
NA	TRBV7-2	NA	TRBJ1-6	TGTGCCACCTTAACGGGGGCTGGGTCACCCCTCCACTTT	CATLTGAGSPLHF
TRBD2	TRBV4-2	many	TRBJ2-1	TGTGCCAGCAGCCCCCATGCTTCGGGGGGATTTTTCTCCTACAATGAGCAGTTCTTC	CASSPHASGGFFSYNEQFF
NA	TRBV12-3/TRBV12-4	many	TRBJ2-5	TGTGCCAGCAGTTCTGGGTGGGCGGAGGACCAAGAGACCCAGTACTTC	CASSSGWAEDQETQYF
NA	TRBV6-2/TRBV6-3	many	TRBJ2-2	TGTGCCACACTACTGCAGAACACCGGGGAGCTGTTTTTT	CATLLQNTGELFF
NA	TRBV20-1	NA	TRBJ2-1	TGCAGTGCTTCCGGGACTGACTACAATGAGCAGTTCTTC	CSASGTDYNEQFF
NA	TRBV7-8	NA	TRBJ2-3	TGTGCCAGCAGCTTGGCGACCTTAGCGGCGGACACAGATACGCAGTATTTT	CASSLATLAADTDTQYF
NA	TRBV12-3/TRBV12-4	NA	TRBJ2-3	TGTGCCAGCCTTGGAGCCCAAGGCGGAGAGAGCACAGATGCGCAATATTTT	CASLGAQGGESTDAQYF
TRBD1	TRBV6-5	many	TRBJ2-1	TGTGCCAGCTGGGACAGTTACAATGAGCAGTTCTTC	CASWDSYNEQFF
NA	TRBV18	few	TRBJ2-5	TGTGCCAGCTCACCACCAACCGGCAGGGCGGAGGAGACCCAGTACTTC	CASSPPTGRAEETQYF
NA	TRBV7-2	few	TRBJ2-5	TGTGCCAGCAGCCAACCCGAGCGGCTGGGGACCCAGTACTTC	CASSQPERLGTQYF
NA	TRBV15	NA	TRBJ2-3	TGTGCCACCAGCTGGTCTCCCAGGACAGATACGCAGTATTTT	CATSWSPRTDTQYF
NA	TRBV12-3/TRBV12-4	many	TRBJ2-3	TGTGCCAGCAGGACAGCAGAAAAGCAGTATTTT	CASRTAEKQYF
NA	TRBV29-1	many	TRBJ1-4	TGCAGCGTTGAAGAGGGCAGCGCAAATGAAAAACTGTTTTTT	CSVEEGSANEKLFF